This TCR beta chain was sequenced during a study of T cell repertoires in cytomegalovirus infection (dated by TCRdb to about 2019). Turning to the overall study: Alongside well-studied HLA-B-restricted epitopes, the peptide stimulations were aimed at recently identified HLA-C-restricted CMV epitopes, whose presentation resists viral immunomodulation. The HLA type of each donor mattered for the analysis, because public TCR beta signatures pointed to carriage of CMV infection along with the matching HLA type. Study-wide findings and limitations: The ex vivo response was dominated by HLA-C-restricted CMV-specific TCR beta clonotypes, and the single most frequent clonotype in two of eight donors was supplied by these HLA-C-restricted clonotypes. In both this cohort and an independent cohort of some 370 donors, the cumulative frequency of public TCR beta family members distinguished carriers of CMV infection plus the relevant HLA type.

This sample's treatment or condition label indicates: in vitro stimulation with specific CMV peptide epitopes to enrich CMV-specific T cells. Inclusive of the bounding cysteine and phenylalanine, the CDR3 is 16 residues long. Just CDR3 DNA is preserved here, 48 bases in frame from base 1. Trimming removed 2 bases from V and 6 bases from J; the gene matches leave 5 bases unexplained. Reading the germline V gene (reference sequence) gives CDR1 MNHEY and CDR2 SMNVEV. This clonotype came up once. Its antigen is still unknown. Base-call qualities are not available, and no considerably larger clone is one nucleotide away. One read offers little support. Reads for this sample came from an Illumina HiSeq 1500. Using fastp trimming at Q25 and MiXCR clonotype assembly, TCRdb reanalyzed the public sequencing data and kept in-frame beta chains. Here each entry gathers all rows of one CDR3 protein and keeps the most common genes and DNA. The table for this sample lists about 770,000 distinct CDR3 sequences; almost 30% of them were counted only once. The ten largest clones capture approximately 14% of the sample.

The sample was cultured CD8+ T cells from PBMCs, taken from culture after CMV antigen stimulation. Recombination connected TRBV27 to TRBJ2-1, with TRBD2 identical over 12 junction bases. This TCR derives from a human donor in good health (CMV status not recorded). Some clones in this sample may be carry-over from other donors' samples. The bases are TGTGCCAGCAGTTTAGGGACTAGCGGGCTCCCCAATGAGCAGTTCTTC. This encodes CASSLGTSGLPNEQFF.